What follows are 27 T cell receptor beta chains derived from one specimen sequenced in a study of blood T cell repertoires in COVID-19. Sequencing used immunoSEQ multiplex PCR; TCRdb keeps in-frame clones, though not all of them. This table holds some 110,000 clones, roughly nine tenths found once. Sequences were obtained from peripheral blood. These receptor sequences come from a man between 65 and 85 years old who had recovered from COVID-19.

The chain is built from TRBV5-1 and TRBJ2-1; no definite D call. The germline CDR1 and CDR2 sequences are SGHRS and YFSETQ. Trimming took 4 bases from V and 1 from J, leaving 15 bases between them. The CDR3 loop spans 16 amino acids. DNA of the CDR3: TGCGCCAGCAGCCCCAACCCGACTGGTTCCTACAATGAGCAGTTCTTC. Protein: CASSPNPTGSYNEQFF.

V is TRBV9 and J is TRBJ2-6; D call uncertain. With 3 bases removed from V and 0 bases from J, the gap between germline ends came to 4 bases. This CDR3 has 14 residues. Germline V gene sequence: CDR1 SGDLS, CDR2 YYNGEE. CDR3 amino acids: CASSAHSGANVLTF. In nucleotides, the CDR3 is TGTGCCAGCAGCGCCCACTCTGGGGCCAACGTCCTGACTTTC.

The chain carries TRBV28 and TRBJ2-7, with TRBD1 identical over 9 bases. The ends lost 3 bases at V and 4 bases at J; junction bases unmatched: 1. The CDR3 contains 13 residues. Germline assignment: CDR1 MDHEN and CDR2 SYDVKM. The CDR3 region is CASSFDRGYEQYF. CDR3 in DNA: TGTGCCAGCAGTTTTGACAGGGGGTACGAGCAGTACTTC.

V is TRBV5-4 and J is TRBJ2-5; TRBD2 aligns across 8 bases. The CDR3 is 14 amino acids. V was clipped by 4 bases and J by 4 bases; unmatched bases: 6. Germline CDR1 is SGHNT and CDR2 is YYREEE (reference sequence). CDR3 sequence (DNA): TGTGCCAGCAGCGCCGGGACTAGGGGAGAGACCCAGTACTTC. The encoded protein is CASSAGTRGETQYF.

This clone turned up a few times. This CDR3 is CASSEDRGFSNQPQHF. CDR3 bases: TGTGCCAGCAGCGAGGACAGGGGCTTTAGCAATCAGCCCCAGCATTTT. The chain recombines TRBV21-1 with TRBJ1-5; the DNA was not used to check the table's D call, TRBD1. TRBV21-1 is an annotated pseudogene. This CDR3 is built from 16 residues.

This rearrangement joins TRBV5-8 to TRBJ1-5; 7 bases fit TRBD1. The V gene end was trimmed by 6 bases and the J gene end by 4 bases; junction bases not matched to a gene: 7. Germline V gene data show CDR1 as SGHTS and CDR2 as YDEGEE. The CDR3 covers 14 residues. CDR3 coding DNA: TGTGCCAGCATCCTGACAGGGCGTAATCAGCCCCAGCATTTT. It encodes CASILTGRNQPQHF. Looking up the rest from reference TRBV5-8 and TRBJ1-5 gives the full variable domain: EAGVTQSPTHLIKTRGQQATLRCSPISGHTSVYWYQQALGLGLQFLLWYDEGEERNRGNFPPRFSGRQFPNYSSELNVNALELEDSALYLCASILTGRNQPQHFGDGTRLSIL.

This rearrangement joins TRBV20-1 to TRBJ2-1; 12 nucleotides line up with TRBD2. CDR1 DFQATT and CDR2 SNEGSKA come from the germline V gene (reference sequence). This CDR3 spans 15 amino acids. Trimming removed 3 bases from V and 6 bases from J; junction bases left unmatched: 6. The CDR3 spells CSASHGLAGRNEQFF. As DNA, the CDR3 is TGCAGTGCTAGTCATGGACTAGCGGGACGCAATGAGCAGTTCTTC.

Written as DNA, the CDR3 is TGTGCCAGCAGCTTAGTGACAGGGGGAGGTGAGCAGTTCTTC. It encodes CASSLVTGGGEQFF. The chain has TRBV7-9 and TRBJ2-1; 9 bases fit TRBD1. This CDR3 is built from 14 residues. After removal of 1 base from V and 9 bases from J, the junction contained 4 bases not matched to a gene. Germline V CDR1 and CDR2: SEHNR, FQNEAQ (reference sequence).

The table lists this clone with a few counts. CDR3 coding DNA: TGTGCCAGCGGATCTAGCGGGAGAATGCAGTACTTC. It is translated as CASGSSGRMQYF. V and J are TRBV6-5 and TRBJ2-7; 10 nucleotides match TRBD2. The V segment lost 8 bases and the J segment 9 bases; nucleotides outside the gene matches: 7. This CDR3 comprises 12 residues. CDR1 is MNHEY and CDR2 is SVGAGI in the germline V gene.

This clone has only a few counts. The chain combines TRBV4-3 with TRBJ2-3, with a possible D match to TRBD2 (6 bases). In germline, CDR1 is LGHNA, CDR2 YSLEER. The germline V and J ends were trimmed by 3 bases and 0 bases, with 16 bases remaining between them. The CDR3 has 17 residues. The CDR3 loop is CASSQGLGTPSTDTQYF. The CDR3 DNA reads TGCGCCAGCAGCCAGGGACTCGGGACCCCTAGCACAGATACGCAGTATTTT.

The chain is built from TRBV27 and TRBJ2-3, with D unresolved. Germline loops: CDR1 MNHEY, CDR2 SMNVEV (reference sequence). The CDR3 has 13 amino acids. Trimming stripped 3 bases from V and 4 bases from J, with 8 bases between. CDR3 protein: CASSLFPADTQYF. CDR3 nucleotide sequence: TGTGCCAGCAGTTTGTTTCCTGCAGATACGCAGTATTTT.

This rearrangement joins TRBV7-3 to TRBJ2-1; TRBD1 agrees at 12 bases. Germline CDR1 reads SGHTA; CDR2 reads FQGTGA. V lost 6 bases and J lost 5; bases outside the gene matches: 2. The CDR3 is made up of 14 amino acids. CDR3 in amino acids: CASSGTGGNNEQFF. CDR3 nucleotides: TGTGCCAGCAGTGGGACAGGGGGCAACAATGAGCAGTTCTTC.

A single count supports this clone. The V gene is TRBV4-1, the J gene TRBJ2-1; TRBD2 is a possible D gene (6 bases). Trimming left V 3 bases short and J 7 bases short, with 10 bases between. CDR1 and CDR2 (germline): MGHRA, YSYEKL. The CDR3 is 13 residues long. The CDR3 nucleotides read TGCGCCAGCAGCCAGTCGGGGGTGAATGAGCAGTTCTTC. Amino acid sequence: CASSQSGVNEQFF.

The CDR3 sequence: CASSLDGVNEAFF. In DNA, the CDR3 is TGTGCCAGCAGCTTAGATGGAGTAAATGAAGCTTTCTTT. V gene TRBV7-9 combines with J gene TRBJ1-1; D gene ambiguous. The V and J ends lost 1 base and 7 bases respectively, with 10 bases between them. The CDR3 is 13 residues long. Germline V gene sequence: CDR1 SEHNR, CDR2 FQNEAQ (reference sequence). Full variable domain (remainder filled in from reference TRBV7-9 and TRBJ1-1): DTGVSQNPRHKITKRGQNVTFRCDPISEHNRLYWYRQTLGQGPEFLTYFQNEAQLEKSRLLSDRFSAERPKGSFSTLEIQRTEQGDSAMYLCASSLDGVNEAFFGQGTRLTVV.

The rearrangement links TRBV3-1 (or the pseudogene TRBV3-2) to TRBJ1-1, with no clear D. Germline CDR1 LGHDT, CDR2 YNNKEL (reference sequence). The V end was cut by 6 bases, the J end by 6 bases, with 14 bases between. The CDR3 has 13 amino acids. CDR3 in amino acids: CASRQRQNSEAFF. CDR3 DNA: TGTGCCAGCAGGCAAAGACAAAACTCTGAAGCTTTCTTT.

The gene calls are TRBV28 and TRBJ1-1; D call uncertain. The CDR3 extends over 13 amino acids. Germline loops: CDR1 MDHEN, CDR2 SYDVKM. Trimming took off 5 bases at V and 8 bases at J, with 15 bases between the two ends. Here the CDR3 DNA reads TGTGCCAGCAGTCCCCTGTCGTCGTCGGAAGCTTTCTTT. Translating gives CASSPLSSSEAFF.

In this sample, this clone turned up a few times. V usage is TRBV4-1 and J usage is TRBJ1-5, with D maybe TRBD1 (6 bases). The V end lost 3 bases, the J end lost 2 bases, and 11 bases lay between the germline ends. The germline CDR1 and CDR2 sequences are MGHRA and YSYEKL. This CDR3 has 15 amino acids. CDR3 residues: CASSQGDRRNQPQHF. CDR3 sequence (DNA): TGCGCCAGCAGCCAGGGTGACAGGCGCAATCAGCCCCAGCATTTT.

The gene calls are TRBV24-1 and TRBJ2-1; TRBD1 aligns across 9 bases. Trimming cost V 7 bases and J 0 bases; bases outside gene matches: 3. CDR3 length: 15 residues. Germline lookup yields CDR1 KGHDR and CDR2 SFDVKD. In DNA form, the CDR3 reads TGTGCCACCAGACAGGGGGCAAGCTCCTACAATGAGCAGTTCTTC. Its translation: CATRQGASSYNEQFF.

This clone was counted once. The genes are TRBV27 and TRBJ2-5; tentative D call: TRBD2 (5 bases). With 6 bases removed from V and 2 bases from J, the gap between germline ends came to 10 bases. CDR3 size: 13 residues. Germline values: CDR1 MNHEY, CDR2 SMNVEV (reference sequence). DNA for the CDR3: TGTGCCAGCAGCCGGAGGCTACAAGAGACCCAGTACTTC. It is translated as CASSRRLQETQYF.

The CDR3 loop reads CASSPDLGGSNSPLHF. The CDR3 region has the DNA TGCGCCAGCAGCCCAGACCTAGGTGGGAGCAATTCACCCCTCCACTTT. The chain combines TRBV4-3 with TRBJ1-6; D call uncertain. The germline CDR1 and CDR2 sequences are LGHNA and YSLEER. This CDR3 is built from 16 residues. With 4 bases removed from V and 7 bases from J, the gap between germline ends came to 17 bases.

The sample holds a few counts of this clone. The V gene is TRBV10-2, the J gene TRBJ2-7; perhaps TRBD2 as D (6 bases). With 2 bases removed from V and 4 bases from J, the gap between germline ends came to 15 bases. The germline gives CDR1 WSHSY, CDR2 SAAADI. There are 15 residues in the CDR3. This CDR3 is CASSEGGSPFYEQYF. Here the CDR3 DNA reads TGCGCCAGCAGTGAGGGAGGGAGTCCCTTTTACGAGCAGTACTTC.

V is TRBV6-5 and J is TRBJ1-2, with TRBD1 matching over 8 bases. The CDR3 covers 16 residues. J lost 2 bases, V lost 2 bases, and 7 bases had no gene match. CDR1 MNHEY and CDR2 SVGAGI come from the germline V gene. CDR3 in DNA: TGTGCCAGCAGTTACGTCCCGGGACAGGAGAACTATGGCTACACCTTC. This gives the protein CASSYVPGQENYGYTF.

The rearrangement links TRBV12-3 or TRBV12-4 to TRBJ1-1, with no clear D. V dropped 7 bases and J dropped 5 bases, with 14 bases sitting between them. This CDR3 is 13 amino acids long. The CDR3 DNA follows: TGTGCCAGCACCCACGGAGGACGGACTGAAGCTTTCTTT. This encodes CASTHGGRTEAFF.

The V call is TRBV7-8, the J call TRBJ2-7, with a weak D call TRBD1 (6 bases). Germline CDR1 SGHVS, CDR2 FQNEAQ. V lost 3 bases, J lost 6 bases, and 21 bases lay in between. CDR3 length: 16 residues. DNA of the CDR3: TGTGCCAGCAGCTTGTTGAGTTCAGGGGCCCTTTCCGAGCAGTACTTC. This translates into CASSLLSSGALSEQYF.

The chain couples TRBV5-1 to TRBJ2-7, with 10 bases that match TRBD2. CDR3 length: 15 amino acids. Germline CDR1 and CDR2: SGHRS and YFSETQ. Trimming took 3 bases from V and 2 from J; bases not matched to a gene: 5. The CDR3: CASSSGTSEAYEQYF. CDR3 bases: TGCGCCAGCAGCTCCGGGACTAGCGAAGCCTACGAGCAGTACTTC.

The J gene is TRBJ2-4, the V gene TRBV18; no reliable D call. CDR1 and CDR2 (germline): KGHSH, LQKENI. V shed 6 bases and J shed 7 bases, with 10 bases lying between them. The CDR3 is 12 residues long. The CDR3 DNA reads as TGTGCCAGCTCCCTACCTATGAACATTCAGTACTTC. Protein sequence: CASSLPMNIQYF.

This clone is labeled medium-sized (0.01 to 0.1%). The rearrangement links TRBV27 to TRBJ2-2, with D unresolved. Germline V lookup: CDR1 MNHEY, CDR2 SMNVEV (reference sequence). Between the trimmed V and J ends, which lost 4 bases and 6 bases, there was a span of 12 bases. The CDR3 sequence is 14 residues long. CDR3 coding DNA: TGTGCCAGCAGTTCCCTATCTAAACCCGGGGAGCTGTTTTTT. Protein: CASSSLSKPGELFF.